This T cell receptor beta chain appears in the sequencing data of a study of beta chain features in type 1 diabetes. Study conclusions and caveats: Researchers report that Type 1 diabetes patients had moderately but significantly shorter TCRB CDR3s across all four CD4+ subsets.

From germline, CDR1 is MNHEY and CDR2 SMNVEV (reference sequence). This CDR3 is 18 amino acids long. V dropped 1 base and J dropped 0; count of bases not matched to a gene: 8. As regards this clone: The antigen is undetermined.

Every bit of the isolated RNA underwent reverse transcription, so sequencing read expressed TCRB transcripts. Using immunoSEQ multiplex PCR, the repertoire was profiled, and TCRdb retains in-frame clones only, with some absent. In the table there are 110,000 to 150,000 clones, over 8% of which are singletons. The chain joins TRBV27 to TRBJ2-3; 9 bases are a match to TRBD2. The clonotype comes from a woman aged 40 to 50 in good health. Material: central memory CD4+ T cells from blood. CDR3 residues: CASSLFASTSGSTDTQYF. CDR3 DNA: TGTGCCAGCAGTTTATTCGCTTCGACTAGCGGAAGCACAGATACGCAGTATTTT.